The 3 T cell receptor beta chains in this list originate from one sample, sequenced in a study of blood T cells in healthy people across ages. A second PCR, run for about 7 to 12 cycles, used a sample-barcoded 5' primer plus a J-beta primer mix. TCRdb itself ran the 5' RACE reads through MiXCR, one entry per CDR3 protein. The table has about 2 million distinct CDR3 sequences, 40% to 55% seen once; the top ten hold roughly 2%. The specimen was blood. Source of these receptors: a woman aged 40 to 50 in good health.

Only a few counts were recorded for this clonotype. CDR3: CASSTLLAGGSDEQYF. The CDR3 nucleotides read TGTGCCAGCAGTACCCTCCTAGCGGGGGGATCCGACGAGCAGTACTTC. The chain combines TRBV6-6 with TRBJ2-7; 11 bases map to TRBD2. Germline V gene data show CDR1 as MNHNY and CDR2 as SVGAGI (reference sequence). This CDR3 has 16 amino acids. V shed 5 bases and J 5 bases; nucleotides not matched to a gene: 11.

Concerning this clonotype itself: Germline and junction disagree at one end, which may indicate a read error. The chain couples TRBV15 to TRBJ2-3; D possibly uses TRBD1 or TRBD2 (5 bases each). The V gene's germline CDR1 is LNHNV and CDR2 YYDKDF (reference sequence). CDR3 length: 15 residues. CDR3 nucleotide sequence: TGTGTCACCAGCAGAGATCCCTCCGGGGCGGGTACGCAGTATTTT. As protein: CVTSRDPSGAGTQYF. Variable domain in full (rest from reference TRBV15 and TRBJ2-3): DAMVIQNPRYQVTQFGKPVTLSCSQTLNHNVMYWYQQKSSQAPKLLFHYYDKDFNNEADTPDNFQSRRPNTSFCFLDIRSPGLGDTAMYLCVTSRDPSGAGTQYFGPGTRLTVL.

The chain links TRBV4-3 to TRBJ2-7; TRBD1 matches at 8 bases. This CDR3 region has 13 residues. Germline trimming cut 4 bases from V and 5 bases from J; bases unmatched to any gene: 4. Germline CDR1 and CDR2: LGHNA and YSLEER. This chain's CDR3 is CASSRQGYHEQYF. The CDR3, as DNA: TGCGCCAGCAGCCGACAGGGGTACCACGAGCAGTACTTC.